In this sample, the clone carrying this TCR beta chain turned up many times. Its antigen is undetermined. Researchers built TCR beta libraries using quantitative 5'-RACE with molecular barcodes. TCRdb analysed the 5' RACE reads with MiXCR anew, one entry per CDR3 protein. The table records 200,000 to 250,000 distinct CDR3 sequences, over 9.5% of them present only once. The sample comes from a study of CD8 T cells in ankylosing spondylitis. Study-level findings and limits: Within ankylosing spondylitis blood, a TCR beta motif made up of eight or nine highly homologous variants appeared to be characteristic. Past research had described some motif variants in reactive arthritis synovial fluid and blood.

The sequencing sample was made of blood, either unsorted or a sorted T cell fraction (not recorded which). This sequence originates from a male donor with ankylosing spondylitis or in good health (not recorded which).

CDR3 sequence reads: CSARGTGDEQYF. The CDR3 nucleotides read TGCAGTGCTAGAGGCACAGGGGACGAGCAGTACTTC. The gene calls are TRBV20-1 and TRBJ2-7; 7 bases fit TRBD1. Per the germline V gene, CDR1 is DFQATT and CDR2 is SNEGSKA (reference sequence). With V trimmed by 1 base and J by 5 bases, 2 bases remained unmatched. This CDR3 comprises 12 residues.